One and the same sample provided the 26 T cell receptor beta chains below, sequenced in a study of blood T cell repertoires in COVID-19. Repertoires were generated with immunoSEQ multiplex PCR, while TCRdb's copy carries only in-frame clones and drops some. The sample has around 200,000 clones; 75% to 85% are singletons. Input material: peripheral blood. The receptors here all came from a woman aged 25 to 39 with COVID-19, enrolled during active disease.

The rearrangement joins TRBV12-5 to TRBJ2-5; D remains unclear. The V and J ends lost 0 bases and 1 base respectively, with 6 bases between them. CDR3 length equals 14 residues. CDR1 LGHNT and CDR2 FRNRAP come from the germline V gene. CDR3 residues: CASGLVTGQETQYF. The CDR3 nucleotides are TGTGCTAGTGGTTTGGTAACTGGCCAAGAGACCCAGTACTTC. The full variable domain, rest sourced from reference TRBV12-5 and TRBJ2-5, is DARVTQTPRHKVTEMGQEVTMRCQPILGHNTVFWYRQTMMQGLELLAYFRNRAPLDDSGMPKDRFSAEMPDATLATLKIQPSEPRDSAVYFCASGLVTGQETQYFGPGTRLLVL.

This sequence joins TRBV6-1 and TRBJ1-6, with D unresolved. This CDR3 is 15 amino acids long. Trimming pared 3 bases from V and 5 bases from J, leaving 11 bases between. Germline V lookup: CDR1 MNHNS, CDR2 SASEGT. CDR3 sequence: CASSEIRGDNSPLHF. CDR3 bases: TGTGCCAGCAGTGAGATACGGGGTGATAATTCACCCCTCCACTTT.

This chain connects TRBV9 to TRBJ2-7; TRBD1 is a possible D gene (6 bases). The V and J ends lost 3 bases and 4 bases respectively, with 20 bases between them. The germline CDR1 and CDR2 sequences are SGDLS and YYNGEE. The CDR3 is made up of 16 amino acids. CDR3 amino acids: CASSGGVETGPYEQYF. The CDR3 coding sequence is TGTGCCAGCAGCGGGGGAGTGGAGACAGGACCGTACGAGCAGTACTTC.

The rearrangement joins TRBV7-9 to TRBJ2-2, with D perhaps matching TRBD2 (6 bases). There are 16 residues in the CDR3. Germline V gene lookup returns CDR1 SEHNR and CDR2 FQNEAQ (reference sequence). The V and J ends lost 5 bases and 7 bases respectively, with 20 bases between them. CDR3 in DNA: TGTGCCAGCAGCCCGAGGGGCCTAGCGCATAACGGGGAGCTGTTTTTT. It translates to CASSPRGLAHNGELFF.

The sample holds a few counts of this clone. The chain is built from TRBV12-3 or TRBV12-4 and TRBJ1-1, with TRBD1 identical over 7 bases. The trim removed 7 bases at V and 5 bases at J, leaving 7 bases unmatched. This CDR3 region has 13 residues. The CDR3 loop is CASTLDRETEAFF. Here the CDR3 DNA reads TGTGCCAGCACCTTAGACAGGGAAACTGAAGCTTTCTTT.

The rearrangement uses TRBV3-1 (or the pseudogene TRBV3-2) and TRBJ2-4; 7 bases match TRBD1. From germline, CDR1 is LGHDT and CDR2 YNNKEL (reference sequence). The CDR3 is made up of 14 amino acids. V lost 4 bases and J lost 7; bases outside the gene matches: 7. The CDR3 coding sequence is TGTGCCAGCAGCCCCCGGGACAGAGGGAACATTCAGTACTTC. Residues: CASSPRDRGNIQYF.

This chain's CDR3 is CATLAGQVNTEAFF. The DNA for the CDR3 is TGTGCCACCCTGGCTGGACAGGTGAACACTGAAGCTTTCTTT. The chain is built from TRBV10-3 and TRBJ1-1; 7 nucleotides line up with TRBD1. The CDR3 covers 14 residues. The germline V gene has CDR1 ENHRY and CDR2 SYGVKD. J lost 0 bases, V lost 10 bases, and 8 bases had no gene match.

The chain employs TRBV18 and TRBJ2-5; 10 bases are a match to TRBD1. CDR1 KGHSH and CDR2 LQKENI come from the germline V gene. V lost 3 bases to trimming and J lost 3 bases; unmatched junction nucleotides: 1. This CDR3 comprises 14 residues. The chain's CDR3 is CASSPGTGEETQYF. CDR3 bases: TGTGCCAGCTCACCGGGGACAGGGGAAGAGACCCAGTACTTC.

This chain joins TRBV11-3 and TRBJ2-3; 7 positions match TRBD1. The germline gives CDR1 SGHNT, CDR2 YENEEA. The CDR3 is made up of 15 amino acids. V trimming: 5 bases; J trimming: 3 bases; junction bases outside the gene matches: 8. The CDR3 DNA sequence: TGTGCCAGCAGCCGCCGACAGGGTTTGACAGATACGCAGTATTTT. Protein sequence: CASSRRQGLTDTQYF.

The chain combines TRBV7-6 with TRBJ1-4; D might be TRBD1 (5 bases). This CDR3 region has 14 residues. The V end lost 5 bases, the J end lost 7 bases, and 14 bases lay between the germline ends. Germline lookup yields CDR1 SGHVS and CDR2 FNYEAQ. CDR3 sequence: CASSARGGSEKLFF. CDR3 DNA: TGTGCCAGCAGCGCAAGGGGAGGCAGTGAAAAACTGTTTTTT.

This clone was counted a single time. The J gene is TRBJ1-2, the V gene TRBV19, with 7 bases identical to TRBD1. The CDR3 runs to 12 residues. V shed 10 bases and J 8 bases; nucleotides not matched to a gene: 10. The germline V gene has CDR1 LNHDA and CDR2 SQIVND (reference sequence). Here the CDR3 DNA reads TGTGCCACCCGACAGGGTTCAGAAGGCTACACCTTC. Translation gives CATRQGSEGYTF.

The V gene is TRBV6-2 or TRBV6-3, the J gene TRBJ1-1, with TRBD1 identical over 10 bases. Looked up from germline, CDR1 is MNHEY and CDR2 is SVGEGT. With V trimmed by 6 bases and J by 0 bases, 22 bases remained unmatched. This CDR3 contains 21 residues. The CDR3 DNA reads TGTGCCAGCAGCCTTACGGATGGGACAGGGGACTTATTGTGGATGAACACTGAAGCTTTCTTT. Translating it yields CASSLTDGTGDLLWMNTEAFF.

The CDR3: CASSLLVPGANTPNTEAFF. CDR3 in DNA: TGCGCCAGCAGCTTATTGGTCCCAGGGGCCAATACTCCGAACACTGAAGCTTTCTTT. The J gene is TRBJ1-1, the V gene TRBV5-1, with D possibly matching TRBD1 (6 bases). The germline V gene encodes CDR1 SGHRS and CDR2 YFSETQ. This CDR3 is 19 amino acids long. Between the trimmed V and J ends, which lost 2 bases and 1 base, there was a span of 24 bases.

The V and J genes are TRBV4-3 and TRBJ2-2; 10 bases map to TRBD2. Per germline, CDR1 LGHNA and CDR2 YSLEER. The J segment lost 1 base and the V segment lost 0 bases, leaving 5 bases of the junction unmatched. The CDR3 is made up of 18 amino acids. CDR3 residues: CASSQDLAGALNTGELFF. DNA of the CDR3: TGCGCCAGCAGCCAAGATCTAGCGGGAGCCTTGAACACCGGGGAGCTGTTTTTT.

The V gene is TRBV15, the J gene TRBJ2-5; 7 bases match TRBD1. This CDR3 is built from 18 residues. V dropped 0 bases and J dropped 3; count of bases not matched to a gene: 13. Germline values: CDR1 LNHNV, CDR2 YYDKDF (reference sequence). CDR3 amino acids: CATSRDPRVSGTEETQYF. CDR3 nucleotide sequence: TGTGCCACCAGCAGAGATCCCAGAGTATCCGGGACAGAAGAGACCCAGTACTTC.

The gene calls are TRBV2 and TRBJ2-7; D perhaps matches TRBD2 (6 bases). The CDR3 is 12 amino acids. Germline V gives CDR1 SNHLY, CDR2 FYNNEI. Trimming shortened V by 8 bases and J by 4 bases, and 12 bases separated the two germline ends. This CDR3 is CASEGLRYEQYF. The CDR3 DNA follows: TGTGCCAGCGAGGGACTGAGGTACGAGCAGTACTTC.

This clone was detected only a few times. The V call is TRBV5-1, the J call TRBJ1-3; a weak D match, TRBD1 (5 bases). From germline, CDR1 is SGHRS and CDR2 YFSETQ. This CDR3 comprises 15 residues. Deletions cut 4 bases from V and 3 bases from J, with 14 bases between. The CDR3 loop reads CASSVSGMSGNTIYF. Written as DNA, the CDR3 is TGCGCCAGCAGCGTTTCAGGGATGAGTGGAAACACCATATATTTT.

The CDR3 is CASRGTGPYGYTF. The DNA of the CDR3 is TGTGCCAGTAGAGGGACAGGGCCTTATGGCTACACCTTC. The chain combines TRBV19 with TRBJ1-2, with TRBD1 identical over 9 bases. The V and J ends lost 6 bases and 5 bases, in that order; junction bases with no gene match: 4. This CDR3 has 13 residues. Per germline, CDR1 LNHDA and CDR2 SQIVND (reference sequence).

The chain joins TRBV9 to TRBJ2-1; no clear D gene. This CDR3 region has 12 residues. From germline, CDR1 is SGDLS and CDR2 YYNGEE. Trimming removed 4 bases at V and 2 bases at J, with 4 bases between. CDR3 in amino acids: CASSQTYNEQFF. The CDR3 nucleotides read TGTGCCAGCAGCCAAACCTACAATGAGCAGTTCTTC.

The chain combines TRBV5-1 with TRBJ2-1; 9 bases fit TRBD2. Germline-derived CDR1 and CDR2 are SGHRS and YFSETQ. The ends lost 3 bases at V and 4 bases at J; junction bases unmatched: 5. The CDR3 covers 15 residues. The CDR3 coding sequence is TGCGCCAGCAGCTCTTATAGCGGGGGTTACAATGAGCAGTTCTTC. It is translated as CASSSYSGGYNEQFF.

This sequence joins TRBV30 and TRBJ2-5, with a tentative D call TRBD2 (5 bases). Per the germline V gene, CDR1 is GTSNPN and CDR2 is SVGIG (reference sequence). V lost 0 bases to trimming and J lost 4 bases, with 9 bases between them. The CDR3 loop spans 13 amino acids. CDR3 protein: CAWSVNLAETQYF. The CDR3 DNA follows: TGTGCCTGGAGTGTAAACCTAGCAGAGACCCAGTACTTC.

V gene TRBV6-5 combines with J gene TRBJ2-3; D is perhaps TRBD2 (6 bases). Germline values: CDR1 MNHEY, CDR2 SVGAGI. This CDR3 is built from 16 residues. The V and J ends lost 0 bases and 2 bases respectively, with 12 bases between them. The CDR3 is CASSYSGGSFTDTQYF. The CDR3 bases are TGTGCCAGCAGTTACTCGGGGGGTTCCTTCACAGATACGCAGTATTTT.

The rearrangement uses TRBV28 and TRBJ1-2; 7 bases fit TRBD1. Germline CDR1 is MDHEN and CDR2 is SYDVKM. After removal of 3 bases from V and 8 bases from J, the junction contained 6 bases not matched to a gene. This CDR3 is 13 amino acids long. The CDR3, as DNA: TGTGCCAGCAGTTTTCAGGGGGTTAGAGGCTACACCTTC. This codes for CASSFQGVRGYTF.

The rearrangement links TRBV7-3 to TRBJ2-7, with D perhaps TRBD1 (7 bases). Trimming stripped 2 bases from V and 4 bases from J, with 15 bases between. From germline, CDR1 is SGHTA and CDR2 FQGTGA. This CDR3 is 15 amino acids long. The CDR3 sequence: CASSLGPGGQYEQYF. CDR3 in DNA: TGTGCCAGCAGCTTAGGACCAGGGGGGCAGTACGAGCAGTACTTC.

This rearrangement joins TRBV30 to TRBJ2-2; no reliable D call. In germline, CDR1 is GTSNPN, CDR2 SVGIG (reference sequence). The CDR3 consists of 15 residues. V was trimmed by 4 bases and J by 4 bases, leaving 16 bases between them. CDR3 DNA sequence: TGTGCCTGGAATCATGGCGCGAGGAGCACCGGGGAGCTGTTTTTT. Translation: CAWNHGARSTGELFF.

This clone was detected many times. The chain couples TRBV11-2 to TRBJ2-3; 7 bases fit TRBD2. Germline CDR1 SGHAT, CDR2 FQNNGV. The CDR3 sequence is 16 residues long. Losses at the gene ends were 4 bases for V and 5 bases for J; bases not matched to a gene: 12. Written as DNA, the CDR3 is TGTGCCAGCAGCTCATTCACCAGCGGGGCGGGAGATACGCAGTATTTT. This translates into CASSSFTSGAGDTQYF.